The 6 T cell receptor beta chains given below trace back to one sample, sequenced in a study of T cells in Graves' hyperthyroidism and ophthalmopathy. There were TCR beta CDR3 regions amplified from RNA transcripts. The HTBI primer set served for first-round RT-PCR of the TCR CDR3. TCRdb re-called the multiplex PCR reads through MiXCR, storing one row per CDR3 protein. The sample includes about 840,000 distinct CDR3 sequences, 35% to 40% of them seen just once. Sequencing input: blood. The source is a man between 18 and 35 years old with Graves' hyperthyroidism.

The CDR3 protein is CASSGTASGANVLTF. The CDR3 DNA reads as TGCGCCAGCAGCGGAACAGCCTCTGGGGCCAACGTCCTGACTTTC. This chain joins TRBV5-1 and TRBJ2-6, with D unresolved. Trimming took off 4 bases at V and 0 bases at J, with 8 bases between the two ends. This CDR3 has 15 residues. The germline gives CDR1 SGHRS, CDR2 YFSETQ.

J is TRBJ2-2 and V is TRBV6-1; 9 bases fit TRBD1. In germline, CDR1 is MNHNS, CDR2 SASEGT. The CDR3 extends over 13 amino acids. J gave up 7 bases and V 4 bases, and 1 base lay outside the gene matches. The chain's CDR3 is CASSGTGDGELFF. DNA of the CDR3: TGTGCCAGCAGTGGGACAGGGGACGGGGAGCTGTTTTTT.

Remarks on this clonotype: One base away lies a much larger clone, so this may be a sequencing read error. The rearrangement uses TRBV20-1 and TRBJ2-5; 9 bases match TRBD1. V shed 4 bases, J shed 5 bases, and the junction held 11 bases outside the gene matches. Germline V gene sequence: CDR1 DFQATT, CDR2 SNEGSKA (reference sequence). CDR3 size: 15 residues. CDR3 sequence (DNA): TGCAGTGCTACTCGGGACAGGGAGGGATTGGAGACCCAGTACTTC. It is translated as CSATRDREGLETQYF.

The chain couples TRBV19 to TRBJ2-7; possibly TRBD1 or TRBD2 for D (5 bases each). CDR3 length: 11 amino acids. V was shortened by 3 bases and J by 7 bases, with 7 bases between the two germline ends. The V gene's germline CDR1 is LNHDA and CDR2 SQIVND (reference sequence). CDR3 DNA sequence: TGTGCCAGTAGTATGGGGGAAGAGCAGTACTTC. Protein product: CASSMGEEQYF.

This clonotype showed up many times. The rearrangement joins TRBV7-2 to TRBJ2-7; D not resolved. With 6 bases removed from V and 0 bases from J, the gap between germline ends came to 9 bases. The germline V gene has CDR1 SGHTA and CDR2 FQGNSA. There are 13 residues in the CDR3. CDR3 protein: CASSLRISYEQYF. The DNA of the CDR3 is TGTGCCAGCAGTCTCCGCATCTCCTACGAGCAGTACTTC.

This clonotype has just a few counts. This sequence joins TRBV19 and TRBJ1-4, with D unresolved. V was cut by 1 base and J by 3 bases, with 6 bases left in between. CDR3 length: 14 residues. Germline loops: CDR1 LNHDA, CDR2 SQIVND (reference sequence). The CDR3 DNA reads TGTGCCAGTAGTATAGCGGGTCCTAATGAAAAACTGTTTTTT. This gives the protein CASSIAGPNEKLFF. The full variable domain, with the rest looked up from reference TRBV19 and TRBJ1-4, is DGGITQSPKYLFRKEGQNVTLSCEQNLNHDAMYWYRQDPGQGLRLIYYSQIVNDFQKGDIAEGYSVSREKKESFPLTVTSAQKNPTAFYLCASSIAGPNEKLFFGSGTQLSVL.